The source of this T cell receptor (beta chain) is a study of T cells in Graves' hyperthyroidism and ophthalmopathy (dated by TCRdb to about 2019). Study-level background: Peripheral blood was collected at initial diagnosis, before any treatment. To identify distinguishing TCR V-J signatures, a discovery cohort of 100 patients was used, comprising fewer than 45 with Graves' ophthalmopathy and approximately 58 with stable Graves' hyperthyroidism. After sampling, hyperthyroidism patients received methimazole starting at 30 mg daily, and ophthalmopathy patients received high-dose intravenous methylprednisolone. The 100 discovery patients were randomly split 7:3 into training and test sets. An independent validation cohort of fewer than 20 hyperthyroidism patients and about 16 patients who later progressed to ophthalmopathy tested prospective prediction of ophthalmopathy. The study also compared thyroid tissue and blood T-cell repertoires from over 5 Graves' hyperthyroidism patients. According to the paper, TCR Vbeta CDR3 sequencing was carried out on 135 peripheral blood samples, which came from around 43 ophthalmopathy, under 85 hyperthyroidism and approximately 17 progressor patients.

Broad study findings and their caveats: In validation, the model predicted progression to ophthalmopathy with 55% to 71% sensitivity and 72.22% specificity, a median of 6.5 months before onset. No statistical method was used to set the sample size in advance, and investigators knew the group allocation. In cross-validation, a model built on a 13 V-J signature told ophthalmopathy apart from stable hyperthyroidism with 85% to 90% sensitivity and around 81% specificity, and in testing the same model reached 80%/75%. Most expanded thyroid clonotypes (frequency above 0.001) were also detected in blood, suggesting blood repertoires may reflect thyroid immune responses.

The TCR beta CDR3 regions were amplified from the RNA transcripts. For the first round of RT-PCR on the TCR CDR3, the HTBI primer set was used together with the Qiagen OneStep RT-PCR kit. Libraries were constructed in a second round of multiplex PCR, after which size selection and purification were performed. Sequencing of the libraries was done on an Illumina HiSeq2000 using paired-end 100 bp reads. Per the authors' processing: SOAPnuke was used to process the raw data, throwing out any read that contained adapters or uncalled bases, had a mean Phred below 15, or lacked an exact constant-primer or identifier match. High-quality paired reads were merged using COPE v1.2.5, and each unique nucleotide sequence was defined as a clonotype. MiTCR v1.1 was used to align clonotypes to the IMGT TRBV, TRBD and TRBJ reference segments. The analysis was restricted to V-J combinations with a frequency above 0.0001, which together covered 99.2% of the repertoires. The TCS score was defined as the ratio of F50 (clonal expansion) to E x V (chaos), calculated using BLOSUM62-based TCRdist between CDR3 peptides within each V-J. Welch's t-statistics and random forest reduced roughly 530 V-J features to 10 to 15, which were used in a naive Bayes classifier (R e1071). TCRdb trimmed the raw reads at Q25, called clones with MiXCR and kept productive beta chains. CDR3 protein sequences are deduplicated, and each keeps its most common genes and DNA. TCRdb assigned the V and J calls; the authors' analysis was not used. The sample data list roughly 38,000 distinct CDR3 sequences, and approximately 50% of these were observed just once. Approximately 6.2% of the sample is in the top ten clones.

The hyperthyroidism patients were between 18 and 65 years old and newly diagnosed, with a disease duration of less than 2 months. Patients with uncontrolled infections, other autoimmune diseases, pregnancy or lactation were excluded. Diagnoses relied on clinical symptoms, serum thyroxine and TRAb, thyroid ultrasound and orbital computed tomography. Blood from progressor patients was collected at the time of first diagnosis with hyperthyroidism, before any ophthalmopathy symptoms had appeared. PBMCs were separated from roughly 10 ml of fresh peripheral blood using Ficoll-Paque density gradient centrifugation. Progressor patients were defined as those initially diagnosed with Graves' hyperthyroidism in whom ophthalmopathy developed during follow-up. Total RNA was extracted with Trizol reagent, and quality was checked on an Agilent 2100 Bioanalyzer. Concerning this clonotype itself: This receptor's antigen is unknown. No qualities accompany the bases; no much larger clone lies one base away.

Reading the germline V gene (reference sequence) gives CDR1 DFQATT and CDR2 SNEGSKA. V was cut back by 7 bases and J by 2 bases, leaving a gap of 9 bases between them. The CDR3 has 11 amino acids, counting the end cysteine and phenylalanine. Solely the CDR3 DNA is kept, with 33 bases framed from the first base. Material: blood. The sequence was collected from a woman between 45 and 60 years old with Graves' hyperthyroidism that later progressed to Graves' ophthalmopathy. The chain is assembled from TRBV20-1 and TRBJ2-7, with TRBD2 tentatively as D gene (6 bases match). The CDR3 has the sequence CSGVAAYEQYF. At the DNA level, the sequence is TGCAGTGGAGTAGCGGCCTACGAGCAGTACTTC.